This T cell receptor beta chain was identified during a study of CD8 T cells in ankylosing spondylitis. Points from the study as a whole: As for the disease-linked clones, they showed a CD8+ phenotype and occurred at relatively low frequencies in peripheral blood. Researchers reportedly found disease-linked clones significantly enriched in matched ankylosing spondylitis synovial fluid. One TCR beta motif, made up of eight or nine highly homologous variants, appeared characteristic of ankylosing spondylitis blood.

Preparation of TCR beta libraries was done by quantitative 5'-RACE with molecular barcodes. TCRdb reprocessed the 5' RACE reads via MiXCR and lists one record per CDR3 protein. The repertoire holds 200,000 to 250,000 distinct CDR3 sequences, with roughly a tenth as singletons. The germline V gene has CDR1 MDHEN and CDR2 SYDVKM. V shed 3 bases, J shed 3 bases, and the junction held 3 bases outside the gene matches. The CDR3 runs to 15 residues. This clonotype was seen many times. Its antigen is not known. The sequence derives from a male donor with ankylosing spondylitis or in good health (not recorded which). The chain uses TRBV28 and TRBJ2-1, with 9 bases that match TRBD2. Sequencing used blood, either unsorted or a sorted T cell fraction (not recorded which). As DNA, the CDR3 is TGTGCCAGCAGTTTCGGACTAGCGAACTACAATGAGCAGTTCTTC. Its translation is CASSFGLANYNEQFF.